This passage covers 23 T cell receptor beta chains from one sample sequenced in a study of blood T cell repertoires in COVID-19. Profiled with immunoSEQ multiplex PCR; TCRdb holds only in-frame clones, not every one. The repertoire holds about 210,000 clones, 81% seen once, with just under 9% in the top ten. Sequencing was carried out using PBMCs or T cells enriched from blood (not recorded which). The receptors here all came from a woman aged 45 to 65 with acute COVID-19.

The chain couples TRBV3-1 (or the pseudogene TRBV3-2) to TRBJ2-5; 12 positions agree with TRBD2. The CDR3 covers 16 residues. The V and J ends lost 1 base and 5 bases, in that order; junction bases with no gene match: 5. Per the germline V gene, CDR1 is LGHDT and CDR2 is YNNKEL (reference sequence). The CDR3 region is CASSQGTSGALETQYF. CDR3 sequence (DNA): TGTGCCAGCAGCCAAGGGACTAGCGGGGCTTTGGAGACCCAGTACTTC.

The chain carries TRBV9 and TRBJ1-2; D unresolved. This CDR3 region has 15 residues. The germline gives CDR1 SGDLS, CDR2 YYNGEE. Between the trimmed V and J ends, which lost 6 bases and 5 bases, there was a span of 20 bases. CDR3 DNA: TGTGCCAGCACAAAGACCCCCGTGGGCGGGTATGGCTACACCTTC. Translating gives CASTKTPVGGYGYTF.

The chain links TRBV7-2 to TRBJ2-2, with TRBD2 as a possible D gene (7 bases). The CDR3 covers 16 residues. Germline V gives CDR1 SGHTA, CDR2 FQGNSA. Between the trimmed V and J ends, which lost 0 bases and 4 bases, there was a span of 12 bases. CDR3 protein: CASSLAGGRTTGELFF. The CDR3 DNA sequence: TGTGCCAGCAGCTTAGCCGGGGGGCGCACCACCGGGGAGCTGTTTTTT. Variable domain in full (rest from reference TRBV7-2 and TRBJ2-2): GAGVSQSPSNKVTEKGKDVELRCDPISGHTALYWYRQSLGQGLEFLIYFQGNSAPDKSGLPSDRFSAERTGGSVSTLTIQRTQQEDSAVYLCASSLAGGRTTGELFFGEGSRLTVL.

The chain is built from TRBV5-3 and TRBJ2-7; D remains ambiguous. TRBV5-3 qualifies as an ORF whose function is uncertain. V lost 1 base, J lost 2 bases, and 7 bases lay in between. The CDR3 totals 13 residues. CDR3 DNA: TGTGCCAGAAGCTTGTACAGCCCCTACGAGCAGTACTTC. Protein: CARSLYSPYEQYF.

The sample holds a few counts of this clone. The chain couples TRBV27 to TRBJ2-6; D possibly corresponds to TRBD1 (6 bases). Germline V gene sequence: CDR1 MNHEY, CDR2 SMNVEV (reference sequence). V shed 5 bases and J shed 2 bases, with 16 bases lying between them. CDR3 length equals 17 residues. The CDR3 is CASSAQGWGPGANVLTF. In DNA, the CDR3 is TGTGCCAGCAGTGCTCAAGGATGGGGGCCTGGGGCCAACGTCCTGACTTTC.

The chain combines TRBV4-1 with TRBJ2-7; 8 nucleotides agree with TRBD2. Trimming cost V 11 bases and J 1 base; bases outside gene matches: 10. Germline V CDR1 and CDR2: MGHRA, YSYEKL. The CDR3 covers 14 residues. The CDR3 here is CAPSPGGGSYEQYF. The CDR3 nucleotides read TGCGCCCCCAGCCCCGGGGGGGGGTCCTACGAGCAGTACTTC.

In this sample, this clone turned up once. In DNA form, the CDR3 reads TGTGCCAGCTCACCGCCAGATTACCAAGAGACCCAGTACTTC. As protein: CASSPPDYQETQYF. The rearrangement joins TRBV18 to TRBJ2-5; D ambiguous. Germline V gene data show CDR1 as KGHSH and CDR2 as LQKENI. The CDR3 contains 14 residues. Trimming stripped 3 bases from V and 0 bases from J, with 8 bases between.

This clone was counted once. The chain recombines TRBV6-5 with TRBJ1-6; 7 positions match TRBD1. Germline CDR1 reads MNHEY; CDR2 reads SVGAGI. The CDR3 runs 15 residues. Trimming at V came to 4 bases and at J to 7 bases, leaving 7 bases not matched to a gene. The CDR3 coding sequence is TGTGCCAGCAGTTCACAGGGGATGACCAATTCACCCCTCCACTTT. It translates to CASSSQGMTNSPLHF.

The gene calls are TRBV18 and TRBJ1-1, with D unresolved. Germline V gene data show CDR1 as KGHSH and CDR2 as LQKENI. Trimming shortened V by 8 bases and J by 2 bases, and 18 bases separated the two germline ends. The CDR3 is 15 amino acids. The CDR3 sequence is CASEAGSARNTEAFF. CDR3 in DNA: TGTGCCAGCGAAGCGGGGTCCGCTCGAAACACTGAAGCTTTCTTT.

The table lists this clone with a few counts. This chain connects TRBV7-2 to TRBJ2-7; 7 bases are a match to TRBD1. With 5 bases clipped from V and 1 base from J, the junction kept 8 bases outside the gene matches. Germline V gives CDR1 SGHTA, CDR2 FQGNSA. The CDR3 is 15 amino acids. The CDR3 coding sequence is TGTGCCAGCAGCCAAACACAGGGGTTATCCTACGAGCAGTACTTC. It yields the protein CASSQTQGLSYEQYF.

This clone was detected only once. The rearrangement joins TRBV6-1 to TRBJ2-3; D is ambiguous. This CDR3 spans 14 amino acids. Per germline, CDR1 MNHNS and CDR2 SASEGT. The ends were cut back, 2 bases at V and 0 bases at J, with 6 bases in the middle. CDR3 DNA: TGTGCCAGCAGTGAATTACAAAGCACAGATACGCAGTATTTT. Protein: CASSELQSTDTQYF.

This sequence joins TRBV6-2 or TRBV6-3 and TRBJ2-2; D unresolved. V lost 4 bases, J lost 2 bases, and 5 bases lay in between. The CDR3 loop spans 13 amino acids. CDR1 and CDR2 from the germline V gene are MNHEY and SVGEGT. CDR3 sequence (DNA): TGTGCCAGCAGTTCAACAAACACCGGGGAGCTGTTTTTT. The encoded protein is CASSSTNTGELFF.

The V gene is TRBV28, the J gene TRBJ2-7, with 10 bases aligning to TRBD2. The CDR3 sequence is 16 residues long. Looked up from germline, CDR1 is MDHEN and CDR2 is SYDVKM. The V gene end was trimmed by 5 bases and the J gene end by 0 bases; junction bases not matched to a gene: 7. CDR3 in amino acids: CASSTSAGGGSYEQYF. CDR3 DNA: TGTGCCAGCAGTACCTCAGCGGGAGGGGGCTCCTACGAGCAGTACTTC.

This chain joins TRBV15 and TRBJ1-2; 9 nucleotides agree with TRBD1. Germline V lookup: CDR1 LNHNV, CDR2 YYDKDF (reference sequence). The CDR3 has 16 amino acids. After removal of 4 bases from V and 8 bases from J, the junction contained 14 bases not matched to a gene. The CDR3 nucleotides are TGTGCCACCAGCATGACCGGGACAGGGTTAGTAGACGGCTACACCTTC. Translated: CATSMTGTGLVDGYTF.

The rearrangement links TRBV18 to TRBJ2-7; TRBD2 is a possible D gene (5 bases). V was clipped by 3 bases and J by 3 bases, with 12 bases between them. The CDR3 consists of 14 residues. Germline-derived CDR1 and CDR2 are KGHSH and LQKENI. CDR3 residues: CASSPSTTSYEQYF. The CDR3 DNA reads TGTGCCAGCTCACCCTCAACTACTAGCTACGAGCAGTACTTC.

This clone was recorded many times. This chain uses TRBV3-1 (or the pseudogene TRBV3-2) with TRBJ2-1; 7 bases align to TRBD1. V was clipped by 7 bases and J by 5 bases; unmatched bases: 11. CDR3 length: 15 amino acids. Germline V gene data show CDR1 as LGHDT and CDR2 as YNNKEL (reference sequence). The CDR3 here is CASTPGTALNNEQFF. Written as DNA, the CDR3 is TGTGCCAGCACCCCCGGGACAGCACTAAACAATGAGCAGTTCTTC.

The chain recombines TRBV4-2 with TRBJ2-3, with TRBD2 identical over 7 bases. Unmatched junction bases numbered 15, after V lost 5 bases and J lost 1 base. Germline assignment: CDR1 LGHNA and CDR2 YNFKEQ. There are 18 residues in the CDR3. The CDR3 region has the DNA TGTGCCAGCAGCGCAAAGGTTGGGGGGGGATTGGGCACAGATACGCAGTATTTT. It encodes CASSAKVGGGLGTDTQYF.

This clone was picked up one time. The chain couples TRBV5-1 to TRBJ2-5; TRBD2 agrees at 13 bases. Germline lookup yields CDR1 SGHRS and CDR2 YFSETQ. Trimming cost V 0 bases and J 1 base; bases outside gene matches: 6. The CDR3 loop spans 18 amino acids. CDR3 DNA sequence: TGCGCCAGCAGCTTGGTGCGACTAGCGGGGGGCCTCCAAGAGACCCAGTACTTC. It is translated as CASSLVRLAGGLQETQYF.

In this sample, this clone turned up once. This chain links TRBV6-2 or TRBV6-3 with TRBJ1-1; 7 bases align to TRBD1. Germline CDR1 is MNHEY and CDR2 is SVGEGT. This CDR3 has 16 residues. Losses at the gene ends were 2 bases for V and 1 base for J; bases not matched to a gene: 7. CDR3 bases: TGTGCCAGCAGTTACCCACGGACAGGCCAGAACACTGAAGCTTTCTTT. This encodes CASSYPRTGQNTEAFF.

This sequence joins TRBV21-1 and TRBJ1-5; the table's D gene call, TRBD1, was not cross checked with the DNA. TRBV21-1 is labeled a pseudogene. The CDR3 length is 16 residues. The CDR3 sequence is CASSSERTGEDQPQHF. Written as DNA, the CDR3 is TGTGCCAGCAGCTCGGAGCGGACAGGGGAGGACCAGCCCCAGCATTTT.

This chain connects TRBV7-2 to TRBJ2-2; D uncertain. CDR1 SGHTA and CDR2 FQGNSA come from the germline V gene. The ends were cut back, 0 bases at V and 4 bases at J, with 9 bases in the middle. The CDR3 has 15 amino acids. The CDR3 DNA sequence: TGTGCCAGCAGCTTAGCGGTCAGTCTCACCGGGGAGCTGTTTTTT. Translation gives CASSLAVSLTGELFF.

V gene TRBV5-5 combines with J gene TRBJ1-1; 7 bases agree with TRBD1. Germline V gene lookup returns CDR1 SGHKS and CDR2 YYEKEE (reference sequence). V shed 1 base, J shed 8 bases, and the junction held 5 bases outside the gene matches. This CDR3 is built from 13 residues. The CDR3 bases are TGTGCCAGCAGCTTGTCGACAGGGAGAGAAGCTTTCTTT. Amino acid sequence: CASSLSTGREAFF.

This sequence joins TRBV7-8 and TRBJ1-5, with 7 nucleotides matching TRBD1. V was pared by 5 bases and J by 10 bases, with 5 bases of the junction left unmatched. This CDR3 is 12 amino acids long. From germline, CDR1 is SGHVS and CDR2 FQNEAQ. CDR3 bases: TGTGCCAGCAGCCCGGGGACAGCCCCCCAGCATTTT. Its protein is CASSPGTAPQHF.